This T cell receptor beta chain was identified in a study of blood T cell repertoires in COVID-19. In the study overall: Acute and convalescent COVID-19 specimens originated in the United States, Italy and Spain. PBMCs, B-cell-depleted T cells, or T cells provided the cDNA or gDNA that made up the material.

Per the study methods: Quantification of nucleated cells was approximated via reference gene primer amplification. Assay: immunoSEQ multiplex PCR; the TCRdb copy retains only in-frame clones and omits some. V, J and clone size are those of that table, while D and trimming were read from the DNA. The table lists about 160,000 clones, about 80% of them singletons. Germline lookup yields CDR1 MNHEY and CDR2 SVGAGI. This CDR3 has 14 residues. J was trimmed by 3 bases and V by 4 bases; bases with no gene match: 5. The J gene is TRBJ1-2, the V gene TRBV6-5; 7 bases map to TRBD1. This receptor was taken from a woman aged 80 or over with acute or convalescent COVID-19. Specimen: peripheral blood. In nucleotides, the CDR3 is TGTGCCAGCAGTTCCCGGGACAGTGACTATGGCTACACCTTC. Its translation: CASSSRDSDYGYTF.